The clone carrying this TCR beta chain was seen at least ten times. The sequenced fragment ends 3 residues before the CDR3 boundary, so the rest is inferred from the germline J gene. Clones were sequenced by immunoSEQ multiplex PCR, and TCRdb holds only the in-frame ones, with some missing. The data show about 60,000 clones, with none appearing a single time. These data are taken from a study of T cell clonality in common variable immunodeficiency. CDR1 is DFQATT, CDR2 SNEGSKA, per germline (reference sequence). The CDR3 runs 14 residues. V lost 6 bases to trimming and J lost 3 bases; unmatched junction nucleotides: 6. Both groups were predominantly of Caucasian heritage.

This clonotype was obtained from a person between 18 and 75 years old in good health. The sample taken for sequencing was peripheral blood mononuclear cells. The chain has TRBV20-1 and TRBJ2-1; 9 nucleotides match TRBD2. The CDR3 reads CSARKTSGYNEQFF. CDR3 DNA (partial): TGCAGTGCAAGAAAGACTAGCGGCTACAATGAG.